This TCR beta chain is drawn from a study of CD4 T cells in relation to SARS-CoV-2 and coronaviruses. On the study more broadly: TCR beta CDR3s were sequenced after roughly ten-day antigen culture of PBMCs. Controls used an HIV-1 Nef peptide pool or no peptide.

CD4+ T cells from unexposed donors were obtained before the COVID-19 pandemic (2011-2018). The cells were cultured for about ten days before CD4+ T cells were isolated. Trimming shortened V by 7 bases and J by 0 bases, and 10 bases separated the two germline ends. Germline-derived CDR1 and CDR2 are MGHRA and YSYEKL. The CDR3 is 15 amino acids. TCRdb keeps only in-frame clones here, not all; method: immunoSEQ multiplex PCR. The sample has around 23,000 clones; around 70% are singletons. Regarding this clone: Its antigen is not known.

The sequencing input was CD4+ T cells from PBMCs, cultured in vitro. The sequence was collected from a human donor in good health. V and J are TRBV4-1 and TRBJ1-6; D is ambiguous. The CDR3 nucleotides read TGCGCCAGCATGGGCGGGAGCTCCTATAATTCACCCCTCCACTTT. The encoded protein is CASMGGSSYNSPLHF.